The entry that follows covers one T cell receptor beta chain sequence. This sample stems from a study of T cells in Graves' hyperthyroidism and ophthalmopathy. This CDR3 comprises 18 residues. The ends lost 5 bases at V and 0 bases at J; junction bases unmatched: 11. CDR1 and CDR2 (germline): MNHEY, SVGEGT. Patients aged 18 to 65 had newly diagnosed hyperthyroidism of under 2 months' duration. It was RNA transcripts that yielded the amplified TCR beta CDR3 regions. The TCR CDR3 was amplified in a first-round RT-PCR using the HTBI primer set. TCRdb called the multiplex PCR reads again in MiXCR, with one record for every CDR3 protein. The sample lists a few hundred thousand distinct CDR3 sequences; 46% were seen once.

The source of this sequence is a woman aged 18-30 years with Graves' hyperthyroidism. This chain links TRBV6-2 or TRBV6-3 with TRBJ2-7; 12 nucleotides line up with TRBD2. The specimen was peripheral blood or thyroid tissue (not recorded which). CDR3 sequence: CASSPRTSGKTFSYEQYF. In DNA form, the CDR3 reads TGTGCCAGCAGTCCGCGGACTAGCGGGAAGACTTTCTCCTACGAGCAGTACTTC.